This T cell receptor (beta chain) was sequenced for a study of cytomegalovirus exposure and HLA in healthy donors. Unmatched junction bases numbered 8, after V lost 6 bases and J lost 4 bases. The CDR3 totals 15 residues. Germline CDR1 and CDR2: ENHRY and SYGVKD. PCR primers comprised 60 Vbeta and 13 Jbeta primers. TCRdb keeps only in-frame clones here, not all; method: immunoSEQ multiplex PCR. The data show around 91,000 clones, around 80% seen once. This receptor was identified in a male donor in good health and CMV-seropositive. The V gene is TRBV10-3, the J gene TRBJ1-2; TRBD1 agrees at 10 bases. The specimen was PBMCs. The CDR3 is CAIRGPGTGVYGYTF. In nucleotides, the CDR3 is TGTGCCATCAGGGGTCCCGGGACAGGGGTCTATGGCTACACCTTC.